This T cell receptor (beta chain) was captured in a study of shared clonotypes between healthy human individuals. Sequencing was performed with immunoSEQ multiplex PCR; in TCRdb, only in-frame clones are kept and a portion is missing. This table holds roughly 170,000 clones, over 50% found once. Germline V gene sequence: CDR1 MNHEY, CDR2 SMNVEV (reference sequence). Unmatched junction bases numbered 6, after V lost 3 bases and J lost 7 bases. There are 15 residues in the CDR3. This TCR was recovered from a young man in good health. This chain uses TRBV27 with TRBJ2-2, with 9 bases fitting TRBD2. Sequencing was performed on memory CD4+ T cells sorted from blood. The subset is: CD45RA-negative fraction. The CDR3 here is CASSFSGRTGGELFF. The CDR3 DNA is TGTGCCAGCAGTTTTAGCGGGAGAACGGGCGGGGAGCTGTTTTTT.